This T cell receptor beta chain stems from a study of cytomegalovirus exposure and HLA in healthy donors. Study summary: Earlier results showed 120 million or so unique TCR beta sequences derived from approximately 170 million T cells. The study's findings and limits: HLA alleles showed associations with around 15,000 TCR beta sequences in a later analysis, at a 0.05 false discovery rate. According to reports, the classifier identified cytomegalovirus status with high specificity and sensitivity. Confirmation was obtained in vitro that a few CMV-associated chains are specific for CMV antigens.

Remarks on this clone: The antigen remains undetermined.

PCR was performed using 60 Vbeta and 13 Jbeta primers. TCRdb's copy holds only in-frame clones and misses some; the assay was immunoSEQ multiplex PCR. Here the sample spans 100,000 to 150,000 clones, about 82% being singletons. Germline V gives CDR1 SGHDT, CDR2 YYEEEE. Trimming cost V 4 bases and J 2 bases, with 13 bases left between them. This CDR3 has 14 residues. Sequences were obtained from PBMCs. The receptor was derived from a boy between 10 and 17 years old in good health and CMV-seronegative. This chain links TRBV5-6 with TRBJ2-7; D unresolved. CDR3 sequence: CASSHGTEPYEQYF. The CDR3 coding sequence is TGTGCCAGCAGCCACGGAACAGAGCCCTACGAGCAGTACTTC.